The following is a T cell receptor beta chain sequence with its context. Its target is not known. Amplification of TCR alpha and beta CDR3 regions from RNA used iRepertoire nested multiplex PCR. Input was 100-400 ng of tissue mRNA or PBMC total RNA. TCRdb re-called the multiplex PCR reads through MiXCR, storing one row per CDR3 protein. The table includes thousands of distinct CDR3 sequences, roughly 45% detected once. The sample belongs to a study of glioma-infiltrating T cells. Germline CDR1 is SGHVS and CDR2 is FNYEAQ. Trimming stripped 5 bases from V and 4 bases from J, with 14 bases between. This CDR3 spans 14 amino acids. Study results and caveats: Gliomas, especially low-grade, showed above-expected tissue-blood divergence; non-neoplastic patients showed below. Very few CDR3 sequences were shared between tissue and blood.

The sequenced sample was glioma tissue, nonneoplastic brain tissue, or PBMCs (not recorded which). The TCR sequence derives from a human donor with low-grade glioma or glioblastoma, undergoing nonglioma brain surgery, or in good health (not recorded which). The chain recombines TRBV7-6 with TRBJ2-5, with TRBD2 as a possible D gene (6 bases). CDR3 nucleotide sequence: TGTGCCAGCAGCCTGCTAGCGAGCACAGAGACCCAGTACTTC. This sequence encodes CASSLLASTETQYF.